This entry is about one T cell receptor (beta chain). These data come from a study of blood T cell repertoires in COVID-19. TCRdb's table, derived via immunoSEQ multiplex PCR, lists solely in-frame clones and lacks some. The table has over 35,000 clones, roughly nine tenths seen once. This CDR3 has 18 amino acids. V dropped 1 base and J dropped 6 bases, with 23 bases sitting between them. Germline V gene sequence: CDR1 SGHTA, CDR2 FQGTGA. The sequencing input was peripheral blood. The TCR sequence derives from a man aged 50 to 59 with active COVID-19. The chain carries TRBV7-3 and TRBJ2-3; maybe TRBD2 (6 bases). The CDR3 nucleotides are TGTGCCAGCAGCTTAAAAGTCCGGCTATGGGGGGAGCAGGATACGCAGTATTTT. Residues: CASSLKVRLWGEQDTQYF.